The rows below give T cell receptor beta chains drawn from one sample of a study of human T cells and chemical hapten exposure. TCRdb independently ran MiXCR on the RACE reads; one entry per CDR3 protein. This repertoire shows hundreds of thousands of distinct CDR3 sequences, 6% to 7% found once; its top ten account for approximately 5.4%. Sequenced here: whole blood, sampled in connection with sensitization to the hapten diphenylcyclopropenone (DPC). These receptors were collected from a woman between 18 and 30 years old with alopecia areata. Some clones in this sample may be carry-over from other donors' samples. CDR3s leave out the opening cysteine and the closing phenylalanine or tryptophan. Clone sizes are given selectively: once, few, many, or a class where the clone is expanded.

J gene,V gene,clone size,CDR3 protein
TRBJ2-7,TRBV5-4,.,ASSSGLAGFAYEQY
TRBJ2-1,TRBV9,.,ASSGGASNSYNEQF
TRBJ1-5,TRBV6-5,.,ASSSGGVNQPQH
TRBJ2-3,TRBV6-2/TRBV6-3,many,ASSYVADTQY
TRBJ2-7,TRBV12-3/TRBV12-4,few,ASSANRGLYEQY
TRBJ1-6,TRBV2,many,ASSEVVQAPLH
TRBJ1-6,TRBV7-6,many,ASSPNPQGPNSPLH
TRBJ1-2,TRBV2,many,ASSATLVLDYGYT
TRBJ1-5,TRBV13,many,ASSVRRRQPQH
TRBJ1-2,TRBV4-3,many,ASSQELQTGYGYT
TRBJ2-1,TRBV28,.,ASSKRTSGENEQF
TRBJ2-1,TRBV6-2/TRBV6-3,.,ASSSGSGGAYNEQF
TRBJ2-1,TRBV24-1,few,ATRGPGDEQF
TRBJ2-7,TRBV20-1,few,SARLLAGGQEQY
TRBJ2-7,TRBV29-1,few,SVVGTGDFGEQY
TRBJ2-3,TRBV5-1,.,ASSVFTGFADTQY
TRBJ2-1,TRBV2,few,ASSPFTSSAEQF
TRBJ2-7,TRBV28,.,ASSLWAGSYEQY
TRBJ2-7,TRBV5-1,few,ASNPKEQSGIEQY
TRBJ1-2,TRBV6-6,few,ASSPSTENYGYT
TRBJ2-5,TRBV2,.,ASSEVAGPETQY